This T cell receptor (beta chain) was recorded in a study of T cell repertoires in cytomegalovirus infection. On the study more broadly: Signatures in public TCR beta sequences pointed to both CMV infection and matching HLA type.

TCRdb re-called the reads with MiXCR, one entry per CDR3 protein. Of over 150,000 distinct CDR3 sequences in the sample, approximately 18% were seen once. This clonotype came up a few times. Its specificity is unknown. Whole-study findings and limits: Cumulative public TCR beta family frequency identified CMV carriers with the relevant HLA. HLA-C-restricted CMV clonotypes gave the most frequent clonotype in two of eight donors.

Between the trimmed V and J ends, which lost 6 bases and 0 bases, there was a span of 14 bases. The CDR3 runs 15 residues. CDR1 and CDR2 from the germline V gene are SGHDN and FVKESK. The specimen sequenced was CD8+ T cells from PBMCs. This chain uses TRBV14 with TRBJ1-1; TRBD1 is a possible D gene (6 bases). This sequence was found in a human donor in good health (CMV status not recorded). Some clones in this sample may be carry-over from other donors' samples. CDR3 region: CASSFLGQMNTEAFF. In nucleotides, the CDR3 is TGTGCCAGCAGTTTCCTCGGACAGATGAACACTGAAGCTTTCTTT. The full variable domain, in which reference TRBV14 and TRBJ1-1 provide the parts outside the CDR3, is EAGVTQFPSHSVIEKGQTVTLRCDPISGHDNLYWYRRVMGKEIKFLLHFVKESKQDESGMPNNRFLAERTGGTYSTLKVQPAELEDSGVYFCASSFLGQMNTEAFFGQGTRLTVV.